Listed here is a single T cell receptor (beta chain). Its cognate antigen has yet to be identified. Base-call qualities are not available, and no considerably larger clone is one nucleotide away. CDR1 and CDR2 (SGHTA, FQGNSA) derive from the germline V gene. The CDR3 numbers 14 residues from cysteine through phenylalanine. Of the read, only the CDR3 DNA is kept; its 42 bases are in frame from base 1. The trim is 5 bases for V and 1 base for J, with a gap of 11 bases between the germline ends. Participants in the prospective study were enrolled through a virtual design, were aged about 18 to 90 years, and lived in under 25 United States geographic areas. To assign participants to cohorts, the prospective study relied on clinical history that participants themselves reported in a screening survey and a study questionnaire. For ImmuneRACE Cohort 3, a participant was defined as recovered based on two consecutive negative NP/OP PCR tests, clearance by a healthcare professional, or resolution of symptoms. Mobile phlebotomists in the prospective study collected whole blood, serum and a nasopharyngeal or oropharyngeal swab from every participant. Participants in the prospective study had the option to provide additional blood draws and questionnaires over a roughly 2-month period. Before DNA extraction, blood samples from the prospective study were shipped at room temperature or frozen.

These data are taken from a study of blood T cell repertoires in COVID-19 (dated by TCRdb to 2018 to 2021). Study-level background: The collaborator samples originated in the United States, Italy and Spain and spanned the acute and convalescent phases of COVID-19. The repertoires were released in a freely available public database intended as a resource for research on the immune response to SARS-CoV-2. Subjects who had been exposed to COVID-19, were actively infected with it, or had recovered from it provided the deeply sampled blood TCRbeta repertoires that made up the dataset. Nearly every sample came with metadata listing a de-identified subject ID, COVID-19 status, age in years and sex. Samples were obtained from the ongoing ImmuneRACE study (first 160 participants) and from about 1,300 subjects provided by 6 global collaborators. Where available, HLA class I and class II types were obtained from metadata supplied by the sample provider rather than from assay-based typing. The prospective study material was composed of cDNA or gDNA derived from T cells, B-cell-depleted T cells, or PBMCs. Paper-wide results and their limitations: The amount of clinical and demographic metadata varied by source and participant and was provided uncurated.

TCRbeta CDR3 regions were amplified from genomic DNA using the immunoSEQ Assay, a bias-controlled multiplex PCR. The published analysis was carried out like this. The number of nucleated cells in each sample was estimated by amplification of reference gene primers within the assay. To quantify the absolute abundance of each unique TCRbeta CDR3 rearrangement, sequence reads were collapsed and filtered. For each sample, productive Simpson clonality was calculated by taking the square root of Simpson's diversity index across productive rearrangements. In its TCRdb copy, this immuneACCESS table keeps in-frame sequences only and misses some clones. Where compared with another copy, unresolved V genes explain less than half of these, and the others have no known cause. Clonal size and the V and J genes are those of that table, whereas D and trimming came from the DNA. The sample table records 200,000 to 250,000 clones; roughly nine tenths of these occur just once. Around 2.6% of the sample is taken by the ten largest.

The sequenced material came from PBMCs or T cells enriched from blood (not recorded which). This receptor was identified in a woman under 40 who had recovered from COVID-19. Rearrangement joined TRBV7-2 to TRBJ1-2, with the D gene not confidently named. CDR3 sequence: CASSLTSGNYGYTF. The DNA is as follows: TGTGCCAGCAGCCTGACTTCGGGTAACTATGGCTACACCTTC.